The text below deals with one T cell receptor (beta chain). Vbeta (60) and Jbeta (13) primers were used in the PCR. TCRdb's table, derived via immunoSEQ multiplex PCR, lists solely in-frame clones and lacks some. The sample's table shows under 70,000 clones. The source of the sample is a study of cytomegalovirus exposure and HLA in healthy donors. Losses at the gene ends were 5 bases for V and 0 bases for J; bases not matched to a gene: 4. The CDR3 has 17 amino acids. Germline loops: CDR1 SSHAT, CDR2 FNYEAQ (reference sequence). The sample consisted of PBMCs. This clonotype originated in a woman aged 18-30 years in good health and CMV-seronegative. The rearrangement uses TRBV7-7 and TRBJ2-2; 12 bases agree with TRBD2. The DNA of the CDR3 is TGTGCCAGCAGCCCTCGACTAGCGGGGGCGAACACCGGGGAGCTGTTTTTT. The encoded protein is CASSPRLAGANTGELFF.